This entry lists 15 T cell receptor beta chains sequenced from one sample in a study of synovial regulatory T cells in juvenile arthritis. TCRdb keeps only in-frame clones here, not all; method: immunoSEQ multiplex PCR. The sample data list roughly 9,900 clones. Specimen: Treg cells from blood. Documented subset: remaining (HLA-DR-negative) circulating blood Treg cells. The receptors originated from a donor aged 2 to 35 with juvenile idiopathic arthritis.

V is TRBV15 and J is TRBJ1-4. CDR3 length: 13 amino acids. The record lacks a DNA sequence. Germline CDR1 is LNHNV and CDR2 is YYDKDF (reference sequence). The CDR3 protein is CATSRDQGEKLFF.

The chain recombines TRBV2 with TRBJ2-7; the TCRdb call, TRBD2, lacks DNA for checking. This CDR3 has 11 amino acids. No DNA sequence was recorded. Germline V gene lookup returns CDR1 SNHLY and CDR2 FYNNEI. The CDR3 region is CASSVLYEQYF.

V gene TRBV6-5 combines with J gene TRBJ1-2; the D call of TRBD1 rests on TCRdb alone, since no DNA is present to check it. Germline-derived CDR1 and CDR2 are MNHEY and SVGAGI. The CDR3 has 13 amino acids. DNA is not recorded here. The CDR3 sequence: CASKTTGVGGYTF.

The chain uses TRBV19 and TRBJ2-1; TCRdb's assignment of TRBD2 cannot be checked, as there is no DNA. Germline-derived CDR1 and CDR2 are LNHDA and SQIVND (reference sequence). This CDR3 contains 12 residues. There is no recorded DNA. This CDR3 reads CARSGRWGGQFF.

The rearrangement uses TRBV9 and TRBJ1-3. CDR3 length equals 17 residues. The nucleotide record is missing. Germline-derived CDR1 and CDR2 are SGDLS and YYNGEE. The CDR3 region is CASSVGFSGASGNTIYF.

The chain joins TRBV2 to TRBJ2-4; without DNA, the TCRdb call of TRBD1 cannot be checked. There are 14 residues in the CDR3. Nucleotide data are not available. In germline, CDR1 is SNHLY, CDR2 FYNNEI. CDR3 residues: CASSEDRGRNIQYF.

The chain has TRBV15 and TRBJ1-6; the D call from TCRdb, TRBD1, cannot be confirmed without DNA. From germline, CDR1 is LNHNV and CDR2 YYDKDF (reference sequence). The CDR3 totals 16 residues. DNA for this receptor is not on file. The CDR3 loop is CATSQDRVGYNSPLHF. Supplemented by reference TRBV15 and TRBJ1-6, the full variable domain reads DAMVIQNPRYQVTQFGKPVTLSCSQTLNHNVMYWYQQKSSQAPKLLFHYYDKDFNNEADTPDNFQSRRPNTSFCFLDIRSPGLGDTAMYLCATSQDRVGYNSPLHFGNGTRLTVT.

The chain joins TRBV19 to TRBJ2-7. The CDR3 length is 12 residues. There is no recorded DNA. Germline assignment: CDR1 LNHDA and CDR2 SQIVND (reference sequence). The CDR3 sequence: CASSIGEYEQYF.

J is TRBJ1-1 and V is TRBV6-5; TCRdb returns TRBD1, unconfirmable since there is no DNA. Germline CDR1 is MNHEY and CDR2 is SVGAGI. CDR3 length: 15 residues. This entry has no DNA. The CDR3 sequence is CASSSRDILNTEAFF.

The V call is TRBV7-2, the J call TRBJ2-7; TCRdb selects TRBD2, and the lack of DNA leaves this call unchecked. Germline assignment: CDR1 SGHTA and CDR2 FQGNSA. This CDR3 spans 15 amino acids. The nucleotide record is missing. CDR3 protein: CASSLARLGTYEQYF. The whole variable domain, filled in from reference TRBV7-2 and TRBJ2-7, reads GAGVSQSPSNKVTEKGKDVELRCDPISGHTALYWYRQSLGQGLEFLIYFQGNSAPDKSGLPSDRFSAERTGGSVSTLTIQRTQQEDSAVYLCASSLARLGTYEQYFGPGTRLTVT.

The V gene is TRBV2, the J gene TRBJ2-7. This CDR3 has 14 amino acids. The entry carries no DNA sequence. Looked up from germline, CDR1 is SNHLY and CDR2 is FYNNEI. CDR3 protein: CASTAWGNSYEQYF.

The chain's CDR3 is CASRGNGNTEAFF. V gene TRBV6-5 combines with J gene TRBJ1-1. The germline V gene has CDR1 MNHEY and CDR2 SVGAGI. This CDR3 has 13 amino acids. Only the protein sequence is given.

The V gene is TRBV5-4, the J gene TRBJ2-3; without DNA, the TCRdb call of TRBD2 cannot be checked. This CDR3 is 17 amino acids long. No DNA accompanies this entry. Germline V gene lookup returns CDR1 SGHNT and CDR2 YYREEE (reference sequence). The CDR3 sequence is CASSSPGLAGGSDTQYF.

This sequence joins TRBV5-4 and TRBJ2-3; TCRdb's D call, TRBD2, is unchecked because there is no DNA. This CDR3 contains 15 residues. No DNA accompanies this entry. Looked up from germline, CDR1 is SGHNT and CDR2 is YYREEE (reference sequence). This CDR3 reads CASSYSAPNTDTQYF.

This CDR3 is CAIRDSGFSSKYEQYF. The chain recombines TRBV10-3 with TRBJ2-7; the D gene TCRdb calls, TRBD1, cannot be checked with no DNA. The germline V gene has CDR1 ENHRY and CDR2 SYGVKD. The CDR3 sequence is 16 residues long. DNA for this receptor is not on file.